This TCR beta chain was sequenced for a study of blood T cell repertoires in COVID-19. Data came from immunoSEQ multiplex PCR; TCRdb stores just in-frame clones and leaves some out. Among 200,000 to 250,000 clones listed, more than 85% were seen once. The CDR3 covers 15 residues. CDR1 is MGHDK, CDR2 SYGVNS, per germline. V lost 4 bases and J lost 8; bases outside the gene matches: 11. Material: peripheral blood. The chain combines TRBV25-1 with TRBJ1-2; 9 bases line up with TRBD1. This sequence was found in a man aged 60 to 69 with acute or convalescent COVID-19. CDR3 DNA sequence: TGTGCCAGCAGTGGTCAACCGGGACAGGGACACGGCTACACCTTC. Amino acids: CASSGQPGQGHGYTF.